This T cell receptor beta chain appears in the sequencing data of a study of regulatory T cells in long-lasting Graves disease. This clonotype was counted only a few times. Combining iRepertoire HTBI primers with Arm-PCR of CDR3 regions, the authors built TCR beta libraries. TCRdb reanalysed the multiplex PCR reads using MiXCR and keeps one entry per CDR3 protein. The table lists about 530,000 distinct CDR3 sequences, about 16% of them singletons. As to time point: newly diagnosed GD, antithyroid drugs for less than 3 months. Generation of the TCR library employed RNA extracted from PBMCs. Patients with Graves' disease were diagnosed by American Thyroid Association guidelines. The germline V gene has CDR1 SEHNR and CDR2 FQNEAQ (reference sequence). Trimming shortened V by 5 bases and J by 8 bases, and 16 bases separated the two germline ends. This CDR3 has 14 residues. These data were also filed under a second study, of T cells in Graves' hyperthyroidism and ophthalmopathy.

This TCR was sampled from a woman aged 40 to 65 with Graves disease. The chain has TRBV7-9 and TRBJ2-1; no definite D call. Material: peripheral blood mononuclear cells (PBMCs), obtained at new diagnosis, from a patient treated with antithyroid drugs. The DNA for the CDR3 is TGTGCCAGCAGCCCGCTAGGGCAAACGGATGAGCAGTTCTTC. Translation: CASSPLGQTDEQFF. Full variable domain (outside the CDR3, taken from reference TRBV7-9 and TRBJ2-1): DTGVSQNPRHKITKRGQNVTFRCDPISEHNRLYWYRQTLGQGPEFLTYFQNEAQLEKSRLLSDRFSAERPKGSFSTLEIQRTEQGDSAMYLCASSPLGQTDEQFFGPGTRLTVL.